Listed below are T cell receptor beta chains from one sample, sequenced in a study of blood T cell repertoires in COVID-19. This table comes from immunoSEQ multiplex PCR, and its TCRdb copy is limited to in-frame clones, with some not included. This table holds around 41,000 clones, approximately 91% found once. The sequenced sample consisted of peripheral blood. The receptor source for this set is a woman younger than 45 in a cohort sampled during active COVID-19. CDR3s include the opening cysteine and the closing phenylalanine or tryptophan. The order of the fields is clone size, D gene, V gene, J gene, CDR3 protein, CDR3 DNA. A D gene is named only where the DNA matches it firmly. Not every row has a clone size; where given, it reads once, few, many or a size class.

once	.	TRBV21-1	TRBJ2-2	CASNRGGTSKNTGELFF	TGTGCCAGCAACCGGGGGGGGACTAGCAAAAACACCGGGGAGCTGTTTTTT
once	.	TRBV9	TRBJ2-7	CASSVGQRTYEQYF	TGTGCCAGCAGCGTAGGACAGAGGACCTACGAGCAGTACTTC
.	.	TRBV20-1	TRBJ2-7	CSASPTVGGQYF	TGCAGTGCTAGTCCCACCGTCGGGGGGCAGTACTTC
.	TRBD1	TRBV19	TRBJ1-4	CASSVTGGLAFF	TGTGCCAGTAGCGTTACAGGGGGCCTGGCGTTTTTT
.	TRBD2	TRBV24-1	TRBJ2-1	CATSDPGLAGGGAISYNEQFF	TGTGCCACCAGTGACCCGGGACTAGCGGGAGGGGGAGCTATCTCCTACAATGAGCAGTTCTTC
.	TRBD2	TRBV19	TRBJ2-1	CASRGLAGFYNEQFF	TGTGCCAGTAGGGGGCTAGCGGGATTTTACAATGAGCAGTTCTTC
.	.	TRBV9	TRBJ1-3	CASSVGKGGSGNTIYF	TGTGCCAGCAGCGTAGGGAAAGGAGGCTCTGGAAACACCATATATTTT
once	.	TRBV30	TRBJ2-2	CAWTDRGYTGELFF	TGTGCCTGGACCGACCGGGGGTACACCGGGGAGCTGTTTTTT
.	TRBD1	TRBV5-4	TRBJ1-2	CASSVGQEIYGYTF	TGTGCCAGCAGCGTAGGACAGGAAATCTATGGCTACACCTTC
once	.	TRBV5-4	TRBJ2-5	CASSRRGGETQYF	TGTGCCAGCAGCCGGCGAGGGGGAGAGACCCAGTACTTC
.	TRBD2	TRBV4-1	TRBJ2-7	CASSQVPGTILEQYF	TGCGCCAGCAGCCAAGTCCCAGGGACTATCCTAGAGCAGTACTTC
.	.	TRBV28	TRBJ1-1	CASSLRFAALNTEAFF	TGTGCCAGCAGTTTACGGTTCGCGGCTTTGAACACTGAAGCTTTCTTT
.	.	TRBV5-4	TRBJ2-1	CASSPPPRAGLSYNEQFF	TGTGCCAGCAGCCCACCCCCCCGGGCGGGATTATCTTACAATGAGCAGTTCTTC
.	TRBD2	TRBV6-1	TRBJ2-3	CASSEIRQTSGSRADTQYF	TGTGCCAGCAGTGAAATCCGCCAGACTAGCGGGAGTCGGGCAGATACGCAGTATTTT
.	TRBD2	TRBV19	TRBJ2-7	CASSIGTSGSLRDEQYF	TGTGCCAGTAGTATCGGGACTAGCGGGAGTCTCCGGGACGAGCAGTACTTC
.	.	TRBV5-8	TRBJ1-5	CASRSPNQPQHF	TGTGCCAGCAGGAGTCCCAATCAGCCCCAGCATTTT
.	.	TRBV6-5	TRBJ1-5	CASSRGTYQPQHF	TGTGCCAGCAGTCGGGGGACGTATCAGCCCCAGCATTTT
.	TRBD2	TRBV5-4	TRBJ2-5	CASSVGGGIAGVPETQYF	TGTGCCAGCAGCGTGGGGGGAGGGATAGCGGGAGTTCCAGAGACCCAGTACTTC
.	.	TRBV3-1/TRBV3-2	TRBJ1-1	CASSWSGGRVTLNTEAFF	TGTGCCAGCAGCTGGTCGGGGGGGCGCGTAACTTTGAACACTGAAGCTTTCTTT
.	.	TRBV19	TRBJ2-3	CASGQGDTQYF	TGTGCCAGTGGCCAGGGGGATACGCAGTATTTT
.	.	TRBV6-5	TRBJ2-5	CASSSPRDFRETQYF	TGTGCCAGCAGTTCTCCACGGGACTTCAGGGAGACCCAGTACTTC
once	.	TRBV6-4	TRBJ1-3	CALDGSSGNTIYF	TGTGCCCTAGACGGTAGCTCTGGAAACACCATATATTTT
.	TRBD1	TRBV5-1	TRBJ1-2	CASGTGSSYGYTF	TGCGCCAGCGGGACAGGATCGAGCTATGGCTACACCTTC
.	TRBD1	TRBV5-1	TRBJ1-2	CASSLGTGSYGYTF	TGCGCCAGCAGCTTGGGGACAGGCTCTTATGGCTACACCTTC
.	TRBD1	TRBV6-6	TRBJ1-2	CASSLQGTEGSRGYTF	TGTGCCAGCAGCCTCCAGGGGACAGAAGGCTCTCGTGGCTACACCTTC
.	TRBD2	TRBV28	TRBJ2-1	CASTIRGTSNEQFF	TGTGCCAGCACCATACGGGGGACTAGCAATGAGCAGTTCTTC
.	.	TRBV10-3	TRBJ1-1	CAISVNPGGEAFF	TGTGCCATCAGTGTCAACCCCGGGGGTGAAGCTTTCTTT
.	TRBD2	TRBV7-3	TRBJ2-5	CASSLTLAGRGAQYF	TGTGCCAGCAGCTTAACACTAGCGGGGAGGGGGGCCCAGTACTTC
.	.	TRBV28	TRBJ1-2	CASGWTVYYGYTF	TGTGCCAGCGGCTGGACAGTTTACTATGGCTACACCTTC
.	TRBD1	TRBV6-5	TRBJ2-7	CASRSTGDYEQYF	TGTGCCAGCAGGTCGACAGGGGATTACGAGCAGTACTTC
.	.	TRBV10-3	TRBJ2-1	CAISELGDYNEQFF	TGTGCCATCAGTGAGTTAGGGGACTACAATGAGCAGTTCTTC
.	.	TRBV14	TRBJ1-4	CASSRNLRPGEKLFF	TGTGCCAGCAGCCGGAACTTGCGACCGGGAGAAAAACTGTTTTTT
.	TRBD2	TRBV10-3	TRBJ2-5	CAISEPAGTSGFGETQYF	TGTGCCATCAGTGAGCCAGCGGGGACTAGCGGGTTCGGAGAGACCCAGTACTTC
.	TRBD2	TRBV10-1	TRBJ2-1	CASISGRGNEQFF	TGCGCCAGCATCAGCGGGAGGGGGAATGAGCAGTTCTTC
.	.	TRBV7-2	TRBJ1-1	CASSLDRREAFF	TGTGCCAGCAGCCTCGACAGGCGTGAAGCTTTCTTT
.	.	TRBV25-1	TRBJ2-7	CASSELCICRATYEQYF	TGTGCCAGCAGTGAATTGTGCATCTGCAGGGCAACCTACGAGCAGTACTTC
once	.	TRBV29-1	TRBJ1-2	CSVARQTNYGYTF	TGCAGCGTCGCCCGACAGACCAACTATGGCTACACCTTC
.	.	TRBV7-3	TRBJ2-2	CASSLAGANTGELFF	TGTGCCAGCAGCTTAGCCGGAGCGAACACCGGGGAGCTGTTTTTT
.	.	TRBV24-1	TRBJ2-1	CATSDFGYRGYNEQFF	TGTGCCACCAGTGATTTTGGCTACCGGGGATACAATGAGCAGTTCTTC
.	.	TRBV10-1	TRBJ1-6	CASSEAGRNSPLHF	TGCGCCAGCAGTGAAGCGGGACGTAATTCACCCCTCCACTTT
.	.	TRBV5-1	TRBJ2-1	CASSPIQGSYNEQFF	TGCGCCAGCAGCCCAATACAGGGTTCCTACAATGAGCAGTTCTTC
.	TRBD2	TRBV27	TRBJ2-1	CASSPTRAGGSTEQFF	TGTGCCAGCAGTCCCACTAGAGCGGGAGGTTCCACTGAGCAGTTCTTC